This TCR beta chain was documented in a study of blood T cell repertoires in COVID-19. CDR1 and CDR2 from the germline V gene are SNHLY and FYNNEI. The CDR3 extends over 17 amino acids. The J segment lost 4 bases and the V segment lost 2 bases, leaving 13 bases of the junction unmatched. The method was immunoSEQ multiplex PCR; TCRdb's version includes in-frame clones alone and lacks a portion of them. Here the sample spans around 150,000 clones, around 81% being singletons. The sequenced sample consisted of PBMCs or T cells enriched from blood (not recorded which). The sequence derives from a woman between 40 and 55 years old who had recovered from COVID-19. The rearrangement uses TRBV2 and TRBJ1-2, with 7 bases fitting TRBD1. The CDR3 DNA sequence: TGTGCCAGCAGTGAATCGTCCAGGGCAGGGGGGACCTATGGCTACACCTTC. Translation: CASSESSRAGGTYGYTF.